The clone carrying this TCR beta chain was detected once. This specimen comes from a study of Siglec-9 on CD8 T cells in melanoma. Data came from immunoSEQ multiplex PCR; TCRdb stores just in-frame clones and leaves some out. Of some 37,000 clones listed, approximately 84% are singletons. The CDR3 sequence is 11 residues long. Germline assignment: CDR1 SGHVS and CDR2 FNYEAQ. Between the trimmed V and J ends, which lost 0 bases and 5 bases, there was a span of 1 base. The chain joins TRBV7-6 to TRBJ2-5; D not certain. The sequenced material came from Siglec-9- CD8+ T cells sorted from blood. The sequence was obtained from a human donor in good health. CDR3 in amino acids: CASSLAETQYF. The CDR3 DNA reads as TGTGCCAGCAGCTTAGCGGAGACCCAGTACTTC. Complete variable domain (other parts from reference TRBV7-6 and TRBJ2-5): GAGVSQSPRYKVTKRGQDVALRCDPISGHVSLYWYRQALGQGPEFLTYFNYEAQQDKSGLPNDRFSAERPEGSISTLTIQRTEQRDSAMYRCASSLAETQYFGPGTRLLVL.